Each of the 19 T cell receptor beta chains below was sequenced from the same sample in a study of blood T cell repertoires in COVID-19. Repertoires were generated with immunoSEQ multiplex PCR, while TCRdb's copy carries only in-frame clones and drops some. Of about 480,000 clones listed, about 90% are singletons. The specimen sequenced was PBMCs or T cells enriched from blood (not recorded which). These TCRs come from a woman in her late teens or twenties with acute COVID-19.

The J gene is TRBJ1-5, the V gene TRBV5-4, with D possibly being TRBD1 (6 bases). The CDR3 length is 13 residues. Germline V gene data show CDR1 as SGHNT and CDR2 as YYREEE (reference sequence). The V and J ends lost 1 base and 9 bases respectively, with 11 bases between them. As DNA, the CDR3 is TGTGCCAGCAGCTTGTCAGGGGAATGGCCCCAGCATTTT. It encodes CASSLSGEWPQHF.

This chain uses TRBV28 with TRBJ1-4; TRBD1 aligns across 7 bases. Germline V gives CDR1 MDHEN, CDR2 SYDVKM. After removal of 3 bases from V and 7 bases from J, the junction contained 11 bases not matched to a gene. The CDR3 consists of 16 residues. CDR3 DNA: TGTGCCAGCAGTTTCCAACGACAGGGTGCAGGTGAAAAACTGTTTTTT. Protein: CASSFQRQGAGEKLFF.

The chain joins TRBV24-1 to TRBJ2-3; D is perhaps TRBD1 or TRBD2 (9 bases each). V lost 5 bases and J lost 6, with 29 bases in between. The germline V gene has CDR1 KGHDR and CDR2 SFDVKD. This CDR3 contains 19 residues. In nucleotides, the CDR3 is TGTGCCACCAGTGGTAGGACAGGGGCTGCGGGAGGGCCAGAGGATACGCAGTATTTT. This encodes CATSGRTGAAGGPEDTQYF.

The chain employs TRBV14 and TRBJ1-2; maybe TRBD1 (6 bases). Germline-derived CDR1 and CDR2 are SGHDN and FVKESK. This CDR3 contains 16 residues. V gave up 0 bases and J gave up 4 bases, with 15 bases separating them. The CDR3: CASSQERGGRVYGYTF. The CDR3 DNA is TGTGCCAGCAGCCAAGAACGCGGGGGGCGGGTCTATGGCTACACCTTC.

This chain connects TRBV29-1 to TRBJ2-5, with D possibly matching TRBD1 (5 bases). The CDR3 covers 12 residues. V gave up 5 bases and J gave up 4 bases, with 11 bases separating them. Per the germline V gene, CDR1 is SQVTM and CDR2 is ANQGSEA. CDR3: CSVYSGLETQYF. The CDR3 bases are TGCAGCGTTTATTCAGGGCTAGAGACCCAGTACTTC.

Only one count was recorded for this clone. V and J are TRBV5-6 and TRBJ1-2; 8 positions agree with TRBD1. The germline CDR1 and CDR2 sequences are SGHDT and YYEEEE. The CDR3 is made up of 14 amino acids. The V gene end was trimmed by 0 bases and the J gene end by 4 bases; junction bases not matched to a gene: 2. DNA of the CDR3: TGTGCCAGCAGCTTGGTGACAGGGGTCTATGGCTACACCTTC. Its translation: CASSLVTGVYGYTF.

V usage is TRBV6-6 and J usage is TRBJ1-1, with no clear D. Germline V gives CDR1 MNHNY, CDR2 SVGAGI (reference sequence). Trimming took off 4 bases at V and 2 bases at J, with 8 bases between the two ends. The CDR3 is made up of 13 amino acids. CDR3 bases: TGTGCCAGCAGTTCACTAGCCAACACTGAAGCTTTCTTT. It specifies CASSSLANTEAFF.

This chain uses TRBV30 with TRBJ2-2; 11 bases match TRBD2. This CDR3 spans 16 amino acids. With 2 bases clipped from V and 4 bases from J, the junction kept 6 bases outside the gene matches. Germline CDR1 is GTSNPN and CDR2 is SVGIG (reference sequence). Written as DNA, the CDR3 is TGTGCCTGGAGTTTAGCGGGAGGGTCTCCCACCGGGGAGCTGTTTTTT. This sequence encodes CAWSLAGGSPTGELFF.

This chain uses TRBV27 with TRBJ2-7; a possible D gene is TRBD1 (5 bases). The CDR3 contains 16 residues. Germline V gene sequence: CDR1 MNHEY, CDR2 SMNVEV (reference sequence). With 6 bases removed from V and 2 bases from J, the gap between germline ends came to 20 bases. CDR3 in DNA: TGTGCCAGCAGCCCCCCCGACAGACACGCTACCTACGAGCAGTACTTC. Translation: CASSPPDRHATYEQYF.

The chain carries TRBV12-3 or TRBV12-4 and TRBJ2-7, with TRBD1 matching 7 bases. The CDR3 is 13 residues long. J was trimmed by 3 bases and V by 6 bases; bases with no gene match: 5. In DNA form, the CDR3 reads TGTGCCAGCAGCCCGGGACAGAACTACGAGCAGTACTTC. Translated, it gives CASSPGQNYEQYF.

This chain links TRBV9 with TRBJ2-3; TRBD1 is a possible D gene (6 bases). CDR1 and CDR2 from the germline V gene are SGDLS and YYNGEE. The CDR3 covers 15 residues. Trimming shortened V by 4 bases and J by 7 bases, and 19 bases separated the two germline ends. The CDR3: CASSLQPTGSYTQYF. DNA of the CDR3: TGTGCCAGCAGCCTTCAACCCACAGGGAGCTATACGCAGTATTTT.

This clone is a singleton in its sample. The chain employs TRBV6-5 and TRBJ1-2, with D possibly TRBD1 on 6 matching bases. V lost 2 bases to trimming and J lost 4 bases, with 8 bases between them. CDR3 length equals 13 residues. From germline, CDR1 is MNHEY and CDR2 SVGAGI. The CDR3 DNA sequence: TGTGCCAGCAGTTACGGGACACCCTATGGCTACACCTTC. It is translated as CASSYGTPYGYTF.

The V call is TRBV4-1, the J call TRBJ2-2; TRBD1 matches at 7 bases. Germline-derived CDR1 and CDR2 are MGHRA and YSYEKL. Trimming at V came to 0 bases and at J to 6 bases, leaving 7 bases not matched to a gene. The CDR3 has 16 amino acids. As DNA, the CDR3 is TGCGCCAGCAGCCAAGATTTACAGGGGAAGGCCGGGGAGCTGTTTTTT. It encodes CASSQDLQGKAGELFF.

The rearrangement joins TRBV20-1 to TRBJ1-1, with 11 bases fitting TRBD1. V shed 3 bases, J shed 4 bases, and the junction held 7 bases outside the gene matches. Germline V gene data show CDR1 as DFQATT and CDR2 as SNEGSKA (reference sequence). This CDR3 is 15 amino acids long. The CDR3 loop is CSASLGQGVGTEAFF. Here the CDR3 DNA reads TGCAGTGCTAGTTTGGGACAGGGGGTGGGCACTGAAGCTTTCTTT.

This rearrangement joins TRBV5-8 to TRBJ2-5; D not certain. The CDR3 has 14 residues. CDR1 is SGHTS, CDR2 YDEGEE, per germline. The germline V and J ends were trimmed by 2 bases and 7 bases, with 15 bases remaining between them. The CDR3 region is CASSFKAGSGTQYF. The DNA for the CDR3 is TGTGCCAGCAGCTTTAAGGCCGGGTCGGGGACCCAGTACTTC.

The chain has TRBV28 and TRBJ1-5; possibly TRBD1 for D (5 bases). CDR1 MDHEN and CDR2 SYDVKM come from the germline V gene. The V end was cut by 1 base, the J end by 3 bases, with 7 bases between. The CDR3 has 14 amino acids. The CDR3 reads CASSLYRSNQPQHF. CDR3 DNA: TGTGCCAGCAGTTTATACAGGTCCAATCAGCCCCAGCATTTT.

The V gene is TRBV3-1 (or the pseudogene TRBV3-2), the J gene TRBJ1-2; TRBD1 might be the D (6 bases). The germline gives CDR1 LGHDT, CDR2 YNNKEL (reference sequence). This CDR3 has 15 amino acids. Trimming removed 4 bases from V and 5 bases from J, with 17 bases in between. The CDR3 DNA reads as TGTGCCAGCAGCCGGGACCGACGCCAGGGGTATGGCTACACCTTC. Amino acids: CASSRDRRQGYGYTF.

The chain links TRBV7-2 to TRBJ2-2; no clear D gene. Germline V lookup: CDR1 SGHTA, CDR2 FQGNSA. This CDR3 region has 12 residues. V was pared by 3 bases and J by 5 bases, with 4 bases between. CDR3 loop: CASSFKTGELFF. The CDR3 DNA reads as TGTGCCAGCAGCTTTAAAACCGGGGAGCTGTTTTTT.

DNA of the CDR3: TGCAGCGTTGTGACCCCGGGACAGAACACTGAAGCTTTCTTT. Translating it yields CSVVTPGQNTEAFF. The gene calls are TRBV29-1 and TRBJ1-1, with D tentatively TRBD1 (6 bases). The CDR3 is made up of 14 amino acids. Trimming took 4 bases from V and 1 from J, leaving 13 bases between them. Germline V lookup: CDR1 SQVTM, CDR2 ANQGSEA. The entire variable domain, with the rest obtained from reference TRBV29-1 and TRBJ1-1, is as follows: SAVISQKPSRDICQRGTSLTIQCQVDSQVTMMFWYRQQPGQSLTLIATANQGSEATYESGFVIDKFPISRPNLTFSTLTVSNMSPEDSSIYLCSVVTPGQNTEAFFGQGTRLTVV.